This T cell receptor beta chain was documented in a study of blood T cell repertoires in COVID-19 (dated by TCRdb to the early 2020s). Regarding the study in general: Samples covering the acute and convalescent phases of COVID-19 were provided by collaborators in the United States, Italy and Spain. The prospective study material was composed of cDNA or gDNA derived from T cells, B-cell-depleted T cells, or PBMCs. Subjects who had been exposed to COVID-19, were actively infected with it, or had recovered from it provided the deeply sampled blood TCRbeta repertoires that made up the dataset. The repertoires were made available in a free public database intended to serve as a resource for research on the immune response to SARS-CoV-2. Samples were obtained from the ongoing ImmuneRACE study (first 160 participants) and from some 1,300 subjects provided by 6 global collaborators. Nearly every sample came with metadata listing a de-identified subject ID, COVID-19 status, age in years and sex. Where HLA class I and class II types were available, the types were taken from metadata supplied by the sample provider, not from assay-based typing. Broader findings and caveats from the paper: The quantity of clinical and demographic metadata differed by source and by participant and was supplied without curation.

The collaborating institutions used their own protocols to collect whole blood in K2EDTA tubes. For TCRbeta analysis, collaborator samples were shipped as frozen whole blood, as isolated PBMCs, or as DNA extracted from either sample type. As to this clone: Its antigen is not yet known. Per-nucleotide qualities are absent, and no much larger clonotype sits a single base away.

The immunoSEQ Assay, a bias-controlled multiplex PCR, was used to amplify TCRbeta CDR3 regions from genomic DNA. The paper's processing steps were these. The number of nucleated cells in each sample was estimated from the amplification of reference gene primers within the assay. To quantify the absolute abundance of each unique TCRbeta CDR3 rearrangement, sequence reads were collapsed and filtered. Productive Simpson clonality was computed per sample as the square root of Simpson's diversity index over productive rearrangements. TCRdb stores this immuneACCESS table with in-frame sequences only. Part of the clones is absent; in the studies checked, under half of the shortfall reflects unresolved V genes, and no reason is known for the rest. Clone size and the V and J calls come from that table; the DNA yielded D and trimming. This sample is represented by 140,000 to 150,000 clones; around four fifths of them were singletons. The ten most abundant clones make up about 3.1% of the sample.

The receptor comes from a woman aged 40 to 55 with active or convalescent COVID-19. Sample: peripheral blood.

The nucleotides are TGTGCCAGTAGTATAGTAACCCCGGGGGGGGCCTACAATCAGCCCCAGCATTTT. Its amino acids are CASSIVTPGGAYNQPQHF. The chain is encoded by TRBV19 joined to TRBJ1-5; TRBD1 might be the D gene, on 6 matching bases. Per the germline V gene (reference sequence), LNHDA is the CDR1 and SQIVND is the CDR2. V is reduced by 1 base and J by 3 bases, leaving a spacing of 19 bases between them. From the cysteine up to the phenylalanine, the CDR3 has a length of 18 residues. Only CDR3 DNA remains: 54 bases, in frame from the first base.